What follows are 6 T cell receptor beta chains derived from one specimen sequenced in a study of blood T cell repertoires in COVID-19. Measured with immunoSEQ multiplex PCR; TCRdb has only the in-frame clones, and not every one. The sample carries 200,000 to 250,000 clones, 75% to 90% recorded once. The source material was PBMCs or T cells enriched from blood (not recorded which). The source is a woman aged 25-40 years who had been exposed to COVID-19.

The gene calls are TRBV5-1 and TRBJ1-5; the D gene is possibly TRBD1 (5 bases). The CDR3 consists of 16 residues. V gave up 1 base and J gave up 7 bases, with 18 bases separating them. Germline CDR1 SGHRS, CDR2 YFSETQ. The CDR3 protein is CASSLLGGGDSQPQHF. CDR3 bases: TGCGCCAGCAGCTTGCTCGGGGGAGGGGATTCGCAGCCCCAGCATTTT.

The chain is built from TRBV4-2 and TRBJ1-5, with 9 nucleotides matching TRBD1. Germline V lookup: CDR1 LGHNA, CDR2 YNFKEQ. V lost 2 bases, J lost 7 bases, and 12 bases stayed unmatched. CDR3 length equals 17 residues. The CDR3 spells CASSQYTRDRVGQPQHF. For the CDR3, the DNA is TGTGCCAGCAGCCAATATACCCGGGACAGGGTAGGGCAGCCCCAGCATTTT.

The chain employs TRBV6-5 and TRBJ1-2; D is possibly TRBD1 (6 bases). The CDR3 covers 14 residues. With 10 bases removed from V and 2 bases from J, the gap between germline ends came to 17 bases. Germline V gives CDR1 MNHEY, CDR2 SVGAGI. CDR3 sequence reads: CATESGTTNYGYTF. The CDR3 coding sequence is TGTGCCACGGAATCCGGGACAACAAACTATGGCTACACCTTC.

The table lists this clone with a few counts. The chain couples TRBV6-5 to TRBJ1-1; D remains unclear. Germline V CDR1 and CDR2: MNHEY, SVGAGI. V lost 2 bases and J 0 bases, leaving 10 bases between the germline ends. This CDR3 is 15 amino acids long. The CDR3 is CASSYGGQLNTEAFF. CDR3 nucleotide sequence: TGTGCCAGCAGTTACGGTGGTCAGTTGAACACTGAAGCTTTCTTT.

The chain links TRBV19 to TRBJ1-2; D is perhaps TRBD1 (5 bases). CDR3 size: 14 residues. Germline CDR1 is LNHDA and CDR2 is SQIVND (reference sequence). V dropped 9 bases and J dropped 1 base, with 15 bases sitting between them. CDR3 sequence: CASLDPQGNYGYTF. In DNA form, the CDR3 reads TGTGCCAGCTTGGACCCTCAGGGTAACTATGGCTACACCTTC.

V and J are TRBV7-2 and TRBJ1-6; D perhaps matches TRBD1 (5 bases). This CDR3 is built from 18 residues. In germline, CDR1 is SGHTA, CDR2 FQGNSA. With 5 bases removed from V and 2 bases from J, the gap between germline ends came to 19 bases. CDR3 nucleotide sequence: TGTGCCAGCAGCCCAGGGTGGCTTAGGGTAGCCTATAATTCACCCCTCCACTTT. It yields the protein CASSPGWLRVAYNSPLHF. The full variable domain, in which reference TRBV7-2 and TRBJ1-6 provide the parts outside the CDR3, is GAGVSQSPSNKVTEKGKDVELRCDPISGHTALYWYRQSLGQGLEFLIYFQGNSAPDKSGLPSDRFSAERTGGSVSTLTIQRTQQEDSAVYLCASSPGWLRVAYNSPLHFGNGTRLTVT.